These 19 T cell receptor beta chains share one sample of origin, sequenced in a study of cytomegalovirus exposure and HLA in healthy donors. The PCR had 60 Vbeta and 13 Jbeta primers. Only in-frame clones appear in the TCRdb table, and some are missing; sequencing was by immunoSEQ multiplex PCR. The sample has approximately 120,000 clones; 73% are singletons. Sequencing was performed on PBMCs. These receptors came from a man aged 35 to 55 in good health and CMV-seronegative.

This chain links TRBV27 with TRBJ1-2; 7 nucleotides align to TRBD1. The CDR3 contains 16 residues. Per germline, CDR1 MNHEY and CDR2 SMNVEV (reference sequence). V was clipped by 5 bases and J by 1 base; unmatched bases: 10. The CDR3 coding sequence is TGTGCCAGCAGTGGCCACGGGACAGACCTTAACTATGGCTACACCTTC. It codes for CASSGHGTDLNYGYTF.

This chain joins TRBV7-6 and TRBJ1-2; tentatively, D is TRBD1 (6 bases). Germline-derived CDR1 and CDR2 are SGHVS and FNYEAQ. The CDR3 is 16 residues long. V was pared by 5 bases and J by 3 bases, with 19 bases between. In DNA, the CDR3 is TGTGCCAGCAGCCTTAACACAGGGAGTCGATACTATGGCTACACCTTC. It codes for CASSLNTGSRYYGYTF.

J is TRBJ1-1 and V is TRBV19; D remains unclear. The germline V and J ends were trimmed by 5 bases and 0 bases, with 10 bases remaining between them. Germline values: CDR1 LNHDA, CDR2 SQIVND (reference sequence). This CDR3 spans 14 amino acids. The CDR3 bases are TGTGCCAGTAGTTCAAGGACTTTGAACACTGAAGCTTTCTTT. It specifies CASSSRTLNTEAFF.

The chain employs TRBV7-3 and TRBJ2-1; 7 positions match TRBD2. After removal of 2 bases from V and 4 bases from J, the junction contained 5 bases not matched to a gene. Germline V gives CDR1 SGHTA, CDR2 FQGTGA. This CDR3 contains 15 residues. In nucleotides, the CDR3 is TGTGCCAGCAGCTTAGGGGGGGTTGCATACAATGAGCAGTTCTTC. The encoded protein is CASSLGGVAYNEQFF.

This chain joins TRBV7-3 and TRBJ2-7; 9 bases are shared with TRBD2. CDR3 length: 15 residues. Per germline, CDR1 SGHTA and CDR2 FQGTGA. V lost 0 bases and J lost 4; bases outside the gene matches: 4. The CDR3 region has the DNA TGTGCCAGCAGCTTAACGGGCGCGGGGGGGTACGAGCAGTACTTC. Its translation: CASSLTGAGGYEQYF. The complete variable domain, with remaining parts taken from reference TRBV7-3 and TRBJ2-7, reads GAGVSQTPSNKVTEKGKYVELRCDPISGHTALYWYRQSLGQGPEFLIYFQGTGAADDSGLPNDRFFAVRPEGSVSTLKIQRTERGDSAVYLCASSLTGAGGYEQYFGPGTRLTVT.

The chain couples TRBV11-1 to TRBJ2-1, with D possibly TRBD1 on 5 matching bases. Germline values: CDR1 SGHAT, CDR2 FQDESV (reference sequence). This CDR3 is 13 amino acids long. V was shortened by 4 bases and J by 10 bases, with 14 bases between the two germline ends. The CDR3 reads CASSSHQGYEQFF. The CDR3 DNA sequence: TGTGCCAGCAGCTCCCACCAGGGTTACGAGCAGTTCTTC.

The chain recombines TRBV28 with TRBJ2-7; TRBD2 matches 13 bases. The ends lost 3 bases at V and 3 bases at J; junction bases unmatched: 5. This CDR3 is 16 amino acids long. Per germline, CDR1 MDHEN and CDR2 SYDVKM. The CDR3 DNA sequence: TGTGCCAGCAGTTTGGAGAGACTAGCGGGGGGCTACGAGCAGTACTTC. This gives the protein CASSLERLAGGYEQYF.

The rearrangement uses TRBV5-6 and TRBJ2-5, with no clear D. The end of the DNA aligns better with TRBJ2-7, so the J call may be wrong. CDR3 length: 13 amino acids. Germline V lookup: CDR1 SGHDT, CDR2 YYEEEE. The CDR3 region has the DNA TGTGCCAGCAGCTTTGAACAGCCCTACGAGCAGTACTTC. Translated, it gives CASSFEQPYEQYF.

The genes are TRBV7-9 and TRBJ1-6; TRBD1 aligns across 7 bases. J lost 9 bases, V lost 4 bases, and 9 bases had no gene match. The CDR3 is 15 residues long. From germline, CDR1 is SEHNR and CDR2 FQNEAQ (reference sequence). CDR3 protein: CASSSSTGRVSPLHF. The DNA of the CDR3 is TGTGCCAGCAGCTCGTCGACAGGGCGGGTTTCACCCCTCCACTTT.

Only one count was recorded for this clone. The rearrangement links TRBV2 to TRBJ1-4; tentative D call: TRBD1 (6 bases). Germline CDR1 and CDR2: SNHLY and FYNNEI. The V gene lost 3 bases and the J gene lost 7 bases, with 21 bases spanning the gap. The CDR3 runs to 17 residues. The CDR3 DNA reads as TGTGCCAGCAGTGACACCCCGACAGGTTTTGCAGGTGAAAAACTGTTTTTT. This encodes CASSDTPTGFAGEKLFF.

The gene calls are TRBV19 and TRBJ2-7, with 8 bases that match TRBD2. V trimming: 4 bases; J trimming: 4 bases; junction bases outside the gene matches: 6. This CDR3 contains 14 residues. The V gene's germline CDR1 is LNHDA and CDR2 SQIVND (reference sequence). The CDR3 spells CASSTQERGYEQYF. The CDR3 DNA reads TGTGCCAGTAGTACCCAAGAGCGGGGGTACGAGCAGTACTTC.

The chain links TRBV7-2 to TRBJ2-7, with 8 bases aligning to TRBD2. The CDR3 length is 16 residues. The germline CDR1 and CDR2 sequences are SGHTA and FQGNSA. V dropped 6 bases and J dropped 0; count of bases not matched to a gene: 10. In DNA, the CDR3 is TGTGCCAGCAGTCCGGCGGGGGGACGCGACTCCTACGAGCAGTACTTC. It specifies CASSPAGGRDSYEQYF.

This clone has just one count. The chain is built from TRBV4-2 and TRBJ1-6; the D gene is possibly TRBD1 (6 bases). The CDR3 has 16 residues. CDR1 is LGHNA, CDR2 YNFKEQ, per germline. V dropped 8 bases and J dropped 8 bases, with 22 bases sitting between them. The CDR3 DNA sequence: TGTGCCAGCGTTAAAGAAACAGGGAAGGGTGATTCACCCCTCCACTTT. This sequence encodes CASVKETGKGDSPLHF.

V usage is TRBV6-6 and J usage is TRBJ2-6; 7 bases agree with TRBD1. The CDR3 sequence is 16 residues long. Germline CDR1 and CDR2: MNHNY and SVGAGI (reference sequence). The trim removed 4 bases at V and 2 bases at J, leaving 5 bases unmatched. CDR3 sequence: CASSSFTGAGANVLTF. CDR3 nucleotides: TGTGCCAGCAGTTCATTCACAGGGGCTGGGGCCAACGTCCTGACTTTC.

This clone was seen more than once but under ten times. CDR3 in DNA: TGTGCCAGCAGTTTAGGGGGCAACGAGCAGTACTTC. Translated: CASSLGGNEQYF. The chain carries TRBV6-5 and TRBJ2-7; TRBD1 matches at 7 bases. Germline values: CDR1 MNHEY, CDR2 SVGAGI. Trimming removed 4 bases from V and 5 bases from J; junction bases left unmatched: 2. The CDR3 sequence is 12 residues long.

The J gene is TRBJ1-1, the V gene TRBV7-2, with D hard to call. The V gene's germline CDR1 is SGHTA and CDR2 FQGNSA. The CDR3 is 12 residues long. V lost 3 bases and J 3 bases, leaving 5 bases between the germline ends. This chain's CDR3 is CASSFSDTEAFF. In nucleotides, the CDR3 is TGTGCCAGCAGCTTCTCGGACACTGAAGCTTTCTTT.

This chain connects TRBV11-3 to TRBJ2-7, with D maybe TRBD1 (6 bases). The CDR3 spans 15 residues. Trimming removed 1 base at V and 2 bases at J, with 12 bases between. Germline loops: CDR1 SGHNT, CDR2 YENEEA. The CDR3 reads CASSLAAGATYEQYF. DNA for the CDR3: TGTGCCAGCAGCTTAGCAGCAGGGGCGACCTACGAGCAGTACTTC.

The chain recombines TRBV5-1 with TRBJ1-4; D unresolved. V lost 4 bases, J lost 0 bases, and 10 bases lay in between. The germline CDR1 and CDR2 sequences are SGHRS and YFSETQ. The CDR3 length is 15 residues. DNA for the CDR3: TGCGCCAGCAGCCGGGGAGATGCAACTAATGAAAAACTGTTTTTT. It specifies CASSRGDATNEKLFF. Combining the CDR3 with reference TRBV5-1 and TRBJ1-4 gives the whole variable domain KAGVTQTPRYLIKTRGQQVTLSCSPISGHRSVSWYQQTPGQGLQFLFEYFSETQRNKGNFPGRFSGRQFSNSRSEMNVSTLELGDSALYLCASSRGDATNEKLFFGSGTQLSVL.

The sample holds one count of this clone. The chain uses TRBV7-9 and TRBJ1-5, with 7 bases matching TRBD1. The CDR3 is 15 residues long. The V segment lost 1 base and the J segment 5 bases; nucleotides outside the gene matches: 5. Germline CDR1 and CDR2: SEHNR and FQNEAQ (reference sequence). The CDR3 nucleotides are TGTGCCAGCAGCTTAGTAGGGGGCTTGGATCAGCCCCAGCATTTT. Translation: CASSLVGGLDQPQHF. The complete variable domain, with remaining parts taken from reference TRBV7-9 and TRBJ1-5, reads DTGVSQNPRHKITKRGQNVTFRCDPISEHNRLYWYRQTLGQGPEFLTYFQNEAQLEKSRLLSDRFSAERPKGSFSTLEIQRTEQGDSAMYLCASSLVGGLDQPQHFGDGTRLSIL.